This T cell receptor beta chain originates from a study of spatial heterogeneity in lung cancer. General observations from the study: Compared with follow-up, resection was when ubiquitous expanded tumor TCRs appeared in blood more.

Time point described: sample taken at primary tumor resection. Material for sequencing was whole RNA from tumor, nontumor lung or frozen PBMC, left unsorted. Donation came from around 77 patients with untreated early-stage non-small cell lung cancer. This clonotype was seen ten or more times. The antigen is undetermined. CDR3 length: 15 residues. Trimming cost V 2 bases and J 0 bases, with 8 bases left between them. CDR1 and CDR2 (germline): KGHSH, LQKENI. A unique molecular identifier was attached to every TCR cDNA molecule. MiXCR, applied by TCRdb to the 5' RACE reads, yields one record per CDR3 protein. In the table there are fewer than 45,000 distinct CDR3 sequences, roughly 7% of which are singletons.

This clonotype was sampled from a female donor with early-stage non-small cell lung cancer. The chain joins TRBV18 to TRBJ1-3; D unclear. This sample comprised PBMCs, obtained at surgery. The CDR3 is CASSPTRSSGNTIYF. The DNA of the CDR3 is TGTGCCAGCTCACCAACCCGGAGCTCTGGAAACACCATATATTTT.